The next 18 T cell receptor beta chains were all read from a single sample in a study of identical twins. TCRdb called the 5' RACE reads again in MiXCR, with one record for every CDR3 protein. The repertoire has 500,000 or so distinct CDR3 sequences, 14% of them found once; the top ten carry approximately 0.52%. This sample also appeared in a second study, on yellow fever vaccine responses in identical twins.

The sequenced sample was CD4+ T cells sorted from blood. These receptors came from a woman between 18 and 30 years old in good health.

CDR3 sequence reads: CASSEEASLYNEQFF. The CDR3 DNA is TGTGCCAGCAGTGAAGAAGCGAGCCTCTACAATGAGCAGTTCTTC. The chain joins TRBV2 to TRBJ2-1; D gene uncertain. The V end was cut by 1 base, the J end by 3 bases, with 10 bases between. Germline V lookup: CDR1 SNHLY, CDR2 FYNNEI. This CDR3 spans 15 amino acids.

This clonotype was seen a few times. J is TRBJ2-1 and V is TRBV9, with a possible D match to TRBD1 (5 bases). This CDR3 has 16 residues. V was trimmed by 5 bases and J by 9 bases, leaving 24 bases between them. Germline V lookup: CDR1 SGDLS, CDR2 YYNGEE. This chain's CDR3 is CASRSGLVGMESEQFF. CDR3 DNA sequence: TGTGCCAGCAGATCAGGGCTAGTGGGGATGGAGAGTGAGCAGTTCTTC.

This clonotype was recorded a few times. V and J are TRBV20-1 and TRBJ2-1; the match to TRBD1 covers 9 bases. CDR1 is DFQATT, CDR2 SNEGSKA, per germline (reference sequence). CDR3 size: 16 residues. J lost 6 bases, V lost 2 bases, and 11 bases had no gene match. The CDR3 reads CSARSTRRQGGNEQFF. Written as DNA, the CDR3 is TGCAGTGCTAGAAGTACGCGCAGACAGGGGGGCAATGAGCAGTTCTTC.

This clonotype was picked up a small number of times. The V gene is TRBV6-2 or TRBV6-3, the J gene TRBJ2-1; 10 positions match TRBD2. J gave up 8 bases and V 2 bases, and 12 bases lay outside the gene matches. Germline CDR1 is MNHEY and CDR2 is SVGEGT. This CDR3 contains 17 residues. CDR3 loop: CASSYVGASGRKDEQFF. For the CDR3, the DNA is TGTGCCAGCAGTTACGTTGGGGCTAGCGGGAGAAAGGATGAGCAGTTCTTC.

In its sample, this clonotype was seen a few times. CDR3 protein: CASSRSGTRTYNEQFF. CDR3 sequence (DNA): TGTGCCAGCAGTCGTTCCGGGACACGGACCTACAATGAGCAGTTCTTC. The chain has TRBV12-3 or TRBV12-4 and TRBJ2-1, with D maybe TRBD1 (6 bases). V lost 5 bases to trimming and J lost 2 bases, with 16 bases between them. The CDR3 is 16 amino acids.

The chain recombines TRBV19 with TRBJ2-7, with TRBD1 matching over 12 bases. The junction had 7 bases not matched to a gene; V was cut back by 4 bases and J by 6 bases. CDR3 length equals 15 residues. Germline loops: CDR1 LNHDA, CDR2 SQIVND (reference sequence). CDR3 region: CASSSRDRGLFEQYF. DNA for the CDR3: TGTGCCAGTAGTAGCCGGGACAGGGGGCTATTCGAGCAGTACTTC.

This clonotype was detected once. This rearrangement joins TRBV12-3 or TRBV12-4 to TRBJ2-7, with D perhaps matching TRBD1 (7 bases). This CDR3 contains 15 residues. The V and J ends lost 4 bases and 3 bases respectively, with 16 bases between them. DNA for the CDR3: TGTGCCAGCAGTTCCCAGGAGGGGGCGGGCTACGAGCAGTACTTC. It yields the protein CASSSQEGAGYEQYF.

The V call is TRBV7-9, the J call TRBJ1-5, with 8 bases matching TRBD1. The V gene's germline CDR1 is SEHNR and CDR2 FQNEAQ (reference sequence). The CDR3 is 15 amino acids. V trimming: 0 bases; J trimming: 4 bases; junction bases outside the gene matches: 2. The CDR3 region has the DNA TGTGCCAGCAGCTTAGCGGACAGGGCGAATCAGCCCCAGCATTTT. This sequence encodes CASSLADRANQPQHF.

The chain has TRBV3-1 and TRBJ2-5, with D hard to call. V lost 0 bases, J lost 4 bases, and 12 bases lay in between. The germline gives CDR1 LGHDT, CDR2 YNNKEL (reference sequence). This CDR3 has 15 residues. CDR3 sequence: CASSQDSAAVETQYF. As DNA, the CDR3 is TGTGCCAGCAGCCAAGATTCGGCGGCGGTAGAGACCCAGTACTTC.

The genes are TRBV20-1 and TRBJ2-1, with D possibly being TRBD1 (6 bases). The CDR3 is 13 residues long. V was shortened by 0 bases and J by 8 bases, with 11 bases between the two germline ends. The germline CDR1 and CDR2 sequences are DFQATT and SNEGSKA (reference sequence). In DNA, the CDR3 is TGCAGTGCTAGAGAGGGGGCCAGACATGAGCAGTTCTTC. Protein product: CSAREGARHEQFF.

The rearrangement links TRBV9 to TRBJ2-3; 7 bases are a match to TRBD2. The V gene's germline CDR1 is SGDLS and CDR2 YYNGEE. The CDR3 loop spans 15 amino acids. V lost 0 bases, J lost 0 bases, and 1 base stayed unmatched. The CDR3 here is CASSVEGLSTDTQYF. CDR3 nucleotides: TGTGCCAGCAGCGTAGAGGGACTAAGCACAGATACGCAGTATTTT.

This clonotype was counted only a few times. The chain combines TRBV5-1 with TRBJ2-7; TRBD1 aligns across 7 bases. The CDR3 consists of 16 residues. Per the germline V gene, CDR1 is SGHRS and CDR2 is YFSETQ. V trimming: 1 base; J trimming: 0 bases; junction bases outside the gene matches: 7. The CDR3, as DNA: TGCGCCAGCAGCTTGAGGCCAACAGGGGACTCCTACGAGCAGTACTTC. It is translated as CASSLRPTGDSYEQYF.

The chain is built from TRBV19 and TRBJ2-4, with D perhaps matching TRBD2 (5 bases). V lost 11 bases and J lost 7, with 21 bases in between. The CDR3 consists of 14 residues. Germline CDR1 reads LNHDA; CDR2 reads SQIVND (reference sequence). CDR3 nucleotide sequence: TGTGCCTCGAGTTCCGGGTCTTCGGGGAACATTCAGTACTTC. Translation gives CASSSGSSGNIQYF.

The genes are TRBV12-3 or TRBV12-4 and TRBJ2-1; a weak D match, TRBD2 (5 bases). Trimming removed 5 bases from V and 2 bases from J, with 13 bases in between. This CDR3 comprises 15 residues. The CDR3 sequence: CASSPLSGPYNEQFF. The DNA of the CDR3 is TGTGCCAGCAGTCCTCTCAGCGGTCCCTACAATGAGCAGTTCTTC.

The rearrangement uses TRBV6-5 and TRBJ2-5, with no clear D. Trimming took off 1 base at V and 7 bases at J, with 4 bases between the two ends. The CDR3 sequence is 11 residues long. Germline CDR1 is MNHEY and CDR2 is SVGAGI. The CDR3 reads CASSYWGTQYF. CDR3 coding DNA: TGTGCCAGCAGTTACTGGGGGACCCAGTACTTC.

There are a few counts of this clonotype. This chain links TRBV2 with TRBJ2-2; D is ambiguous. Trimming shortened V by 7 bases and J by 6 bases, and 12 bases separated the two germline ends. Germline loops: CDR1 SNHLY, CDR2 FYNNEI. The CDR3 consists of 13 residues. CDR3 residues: CASTLVRSGELFF. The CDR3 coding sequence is TGTGCCAGCACGCTCGTAAGGTCCGGGGAGCTGTTTTTT.

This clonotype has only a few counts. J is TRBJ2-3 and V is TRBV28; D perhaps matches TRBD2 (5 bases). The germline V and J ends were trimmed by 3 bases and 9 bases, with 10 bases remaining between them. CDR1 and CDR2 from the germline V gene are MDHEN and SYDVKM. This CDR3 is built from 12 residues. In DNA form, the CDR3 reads TGTGCCAGCAGTTTTGGGGAGAACACGCAGTATTTT. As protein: CASSFGENTQYF.

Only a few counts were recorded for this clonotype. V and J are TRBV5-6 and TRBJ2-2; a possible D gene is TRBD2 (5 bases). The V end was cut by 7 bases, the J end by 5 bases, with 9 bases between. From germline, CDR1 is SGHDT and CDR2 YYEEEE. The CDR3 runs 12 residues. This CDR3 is CASFSGTGELFF. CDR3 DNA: TGTGCCAGCTTCTCGGGGACCGGGGAGCTGTTTTTT. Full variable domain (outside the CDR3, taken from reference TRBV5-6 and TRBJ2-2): DAGVTQSPTHLIKTRGQQVTLRCSPKSGHDTVSWYQQALGQGPQFIFQYYEEEERQRGNFPDRFSGHQFPNYSSELNVNALLLGDSALYLCASFSGTGELFFGEGSRLTVL.